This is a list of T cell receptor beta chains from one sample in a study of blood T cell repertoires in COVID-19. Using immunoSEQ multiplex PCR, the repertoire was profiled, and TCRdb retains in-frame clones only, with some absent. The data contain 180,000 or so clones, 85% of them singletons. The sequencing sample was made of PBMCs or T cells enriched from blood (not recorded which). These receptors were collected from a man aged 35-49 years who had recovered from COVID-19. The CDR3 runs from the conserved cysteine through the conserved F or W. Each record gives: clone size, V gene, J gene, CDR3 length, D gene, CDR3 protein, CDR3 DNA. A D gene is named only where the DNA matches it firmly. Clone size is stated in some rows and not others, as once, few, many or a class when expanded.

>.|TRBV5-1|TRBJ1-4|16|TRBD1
CASSLEGASGNEKLFF
TGCGCCAGCAGCTTGGAGGGGGCGAGTGGTAATGAAAAACTGTTTTTT
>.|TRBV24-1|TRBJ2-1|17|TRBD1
CATSVNRGLSSYNEQFF
TGTGCCACCAGTGTTAACAGGGGGCTGAGCTCCTACAATGAGCAGTTCTTC
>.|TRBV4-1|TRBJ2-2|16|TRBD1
CASSAPGTGRAGELFF
TGCGCCAGCAGCGCACCCGGGACAGGGAGAGCCGGGGAGCTGTTTTTT
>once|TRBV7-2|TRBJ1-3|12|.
CASSFPGNTIYF
TGTGCCAGCAGCTTCCCGGGAAACACCATATATTTT
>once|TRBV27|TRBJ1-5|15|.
CASSLTGVSNQPQHF
TGTGCCAGCAGTTTAACCGGTGTTAGCAATCAGCCCCAGCATTTT
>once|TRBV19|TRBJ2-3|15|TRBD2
CASTTKPGGIDTQYF
TGTGCCAGTACCACGAAGCCGGGGGGGATAGATACGCAGTATTTT
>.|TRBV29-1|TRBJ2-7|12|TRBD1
CSARGQGLEQYF
TGCAGCGCCCGGGGACAGGGTTTGGAGCAGTACTTC
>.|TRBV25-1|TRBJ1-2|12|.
CASSGGDYGYTF
TGTGCCAGCAGCGGGGGGGATTATGGCTACACCTTC
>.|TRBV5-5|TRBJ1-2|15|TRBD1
CASSFAGTGHNGYTF
TGTGCCAGCAGCTTCGCCGGGACAGGACACAATGGCTACACCTTC
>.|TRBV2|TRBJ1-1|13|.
CASPRGRNTEAFF
TGTGCCAGCCCGCGAGGGAGGAACACTGAAGCTTTCTTT
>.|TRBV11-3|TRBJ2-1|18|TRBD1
CASSHPNRDRGHYNEQFF
TGTGCCAGCAGCCATCCGAACCGGGACAGGGGGCATTATAATGAGCAGTTCTTC
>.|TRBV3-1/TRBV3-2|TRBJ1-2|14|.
CASSQVAQGDGYTF
TGTGCCAGCAGCCAAGTTGCACAGGGAGATGGCTACACCTTC
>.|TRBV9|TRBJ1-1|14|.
CASSVGTREVEAFF
TGTGCCAGCAGCGTTGGGACCAGGGAGGTTGAAGCTTTCTTT
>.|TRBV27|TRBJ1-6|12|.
CASSGPKSPLHF
TGTGCCAGCAGTGGCCCGAAATCACCCCTCCACTTT
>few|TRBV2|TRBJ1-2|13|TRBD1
CASRHRDSNGYTF
TGTGCCAGCCGACATCGGGACAGTAATGGCTACACCTTC
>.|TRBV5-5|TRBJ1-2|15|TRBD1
CASSSDSQGRDGYTF
TGTGCCAGCAGCTCAGACTCACAGGGGAGAGATGGCTACACCTTC
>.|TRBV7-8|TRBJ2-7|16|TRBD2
CASSLARVGRHDEQYF
TGTGCCAGCAGCTTAGCGCGGGTCGGGAGGCACGACGAGCAGTACTTC
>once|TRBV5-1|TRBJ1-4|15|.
CASSFTGSTNEKLFF
TGCGCCAGCTCATTCACAGGGTCAACTAATGAAAAACTGTTTTTT
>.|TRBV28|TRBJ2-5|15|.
CASSSYRERQETQYF
TGTGCCAGCAGTTCCTACCGGGAGAGACAAGAGACCCAGTACTTC
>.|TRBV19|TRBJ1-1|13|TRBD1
CASLTGGNTEAFF
TGTGCCAGTCTAACAGGGGGTAACACTGAAGCTTTCTTT
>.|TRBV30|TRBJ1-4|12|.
CAWSDLRGKLFF
TGTGCCTGGAGTGACCTCAGAGGAAAACTGTTTTTT
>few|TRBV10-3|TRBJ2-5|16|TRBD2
CAIRASGAGAQETQYF
TGTGCCATCAGAGCTAGCGGGGCTGGGGCCCAAGAGACCCAGTACTTC
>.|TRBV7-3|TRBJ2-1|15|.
CASRALGSGGNEQFF
TGTGCCAGCAGGGCCCTGGGGAGCGGAGGGAATGAGCAGTTCTTC
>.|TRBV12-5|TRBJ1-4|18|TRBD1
CASGLAPDPGGAAEKLFF
TGTGCTAGTGGTTTGGCGCCAGATCCAGGGGGCGCCGCTGAAAAACTGTTTTTT
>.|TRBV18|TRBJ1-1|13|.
CASSRDGNTEAFF
TGTGCCAGCTCGCGGGACGGGAACACTGAAGCTTTCTTT
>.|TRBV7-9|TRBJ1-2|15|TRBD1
CASSLRGQEYYGYTF
TGTGCCAGCAGCTTAAGAGGACAGGAGTACTATGGCTACACCTTC
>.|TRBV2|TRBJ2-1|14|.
CASSVGRGYNEQFF
TGTGCCAGCAGTGTTGGTAGGGGCTACAATGAGCAGTTCTTC
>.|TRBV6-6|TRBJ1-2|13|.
CASVKRGVYGYTF
TGTGCCAGCGTGAAAAGGGGCGTTTATGGCTACACCTTC
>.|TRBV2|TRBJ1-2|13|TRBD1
CASSPGQGHGYTF
TGTGCCAGCAGCCCGGGACAGGGCCATGGCTACACCTTC
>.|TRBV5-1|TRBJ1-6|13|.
CASSIEGDSPLHF
TGCGCCAGCTCTATCGAAGGGGATTCACCCCTCCACTTT
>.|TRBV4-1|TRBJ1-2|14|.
CASSLLQVNYGYTF
TGCGCCAGCAGTCTATTACAGGTTAACTATGGCTACACCTTC
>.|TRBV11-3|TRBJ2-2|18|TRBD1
CASSPPAGRTGGTGELFF
TGTGCCAGCAGCCCCCCGGCGGGTAGGACAGGGGGGACCGGGGAGCTGTTTTTT
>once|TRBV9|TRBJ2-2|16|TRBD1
CASSVRQGIYTGELFF
TGTGCCAGCAGCGTTCGACAGGGGATATACACCGGGGAGCTGTTTTTT
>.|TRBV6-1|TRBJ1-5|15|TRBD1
CASSEGTGGGQPQHF
TGTGCCAGCAGTGAAGGGACAGGGGGAGGTCAGCCCCAGCATTTT
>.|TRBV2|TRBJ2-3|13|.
CALVSTATDTQYF
TGTGCCCTGGTCTCAACAGCCACAGATACGCAGTATTTT
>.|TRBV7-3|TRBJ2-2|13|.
CASSLILTGELFF
TGTGCCAGCAGCTTAATACTGACCGGGGAGCTGTTTTTT
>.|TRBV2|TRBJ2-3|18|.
CASSEGMRGRESTDTQYF
TGTGCCAGCAGTGAAGGAATGAGGGGGAGGGAAAGCACAGATACGCAGTATTTT
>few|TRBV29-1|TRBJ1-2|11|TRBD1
CSATGDKGYTF
TGCAGCGCTACAGGGGATAAGGGCTACACCTTC
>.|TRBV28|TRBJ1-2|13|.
CASSFRRSGGYTF
TGTGCCAGCAGTTTTCGGCGATCGGGTGGCTACACCTTC
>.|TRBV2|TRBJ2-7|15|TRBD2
CANRGGLMGSYEQYF
TGTGCCAACCGGGGGGGACTTATGGGATCCTACGAGCAGTACTTC
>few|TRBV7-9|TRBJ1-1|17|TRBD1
CASSLEGQILGNTEAFF
TGTGCCAGCAGCTTAGAGGGACAGATTCTCGGGAACACTGAAGCTTTCTTT
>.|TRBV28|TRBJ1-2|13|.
CASSFGDNYGYTF
TGTGCCAGCAGTTTCGGGGATAACTATGGCTACACCTTC
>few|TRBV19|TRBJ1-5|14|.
CASSIGQGPRPQHF
TGTGCCAGTAGTATTGGGCAGGGCCCACGGCCCCAGCATTTT
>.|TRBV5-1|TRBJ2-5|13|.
CASSLVPEETQYF
TGCGCCAGCAGCTTGGTCCCTGAAGAGACCCAGTACTTC
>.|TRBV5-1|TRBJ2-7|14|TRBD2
CASSPSGGSYEQYF
TGCGCCAGCAGCCCCTCGGGGGGCTCCTACGAGCAGTACTTC
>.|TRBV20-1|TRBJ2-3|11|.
CSARSADTQYF
TGCAGTGCTAGGTCGGCAGATACGCAGTATTTT
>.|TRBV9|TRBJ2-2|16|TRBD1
CASSGRQGDDTGELFF
TGTGCCAGCAGCGGGAGACAGGGGGACGACACCGGGGAGCTGTTTTTT
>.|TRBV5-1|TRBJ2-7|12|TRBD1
CASSAGQGEQYF
TGCGCCAGCAGCGCGGGACAGGGCGAGCAGTACTTC
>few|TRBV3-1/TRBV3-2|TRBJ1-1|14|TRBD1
CASSLGTGGSEAFF
TGTGCCAGCAGCCTAGGGACAGGGGGCTCTGAAGCTTTCTTT
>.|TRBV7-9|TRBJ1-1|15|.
CASSSSSRYGAEAFF
TGTGCCAGCAGCTCAAGTTCGAGGTATGGCGCTGAAGCTTTCTTT